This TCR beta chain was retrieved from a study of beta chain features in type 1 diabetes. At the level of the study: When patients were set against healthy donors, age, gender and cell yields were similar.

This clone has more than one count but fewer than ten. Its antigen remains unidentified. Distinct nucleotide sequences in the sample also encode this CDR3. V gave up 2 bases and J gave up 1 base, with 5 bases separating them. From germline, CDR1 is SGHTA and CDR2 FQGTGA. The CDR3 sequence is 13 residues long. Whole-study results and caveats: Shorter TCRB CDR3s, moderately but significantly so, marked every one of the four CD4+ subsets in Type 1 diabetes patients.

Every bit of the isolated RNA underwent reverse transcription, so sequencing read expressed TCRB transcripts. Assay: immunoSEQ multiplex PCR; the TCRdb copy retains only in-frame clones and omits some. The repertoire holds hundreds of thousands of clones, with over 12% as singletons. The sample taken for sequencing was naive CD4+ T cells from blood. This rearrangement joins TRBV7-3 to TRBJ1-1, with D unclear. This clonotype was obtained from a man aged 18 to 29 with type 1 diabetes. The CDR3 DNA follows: TGTGCCAGCAGCTTACAAGAGAACACTGAAGCTTTCTTT. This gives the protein CASSLQENTEAFF.